This T cell receptor beta chain emerged from a study of long-term antiretroviral therapy in people with HIV. Whole-study results and caveats: Clonal populations expanded prior to ART predominated within the repertoire at all time points. The study found narrower CDR3 length ranges in HIV repertoires than in controls. ART-treated samples gained diversity yet remained below transplant donor controls.

This clone was found once. Its antigen is unknown. Germline V lookup: CDR1 LNHDA, CDR2 SQIVND (reference sequence). The CDR3 is 14 amino acids. Trimming removed 2 bases at V and 2 bases at J, with 6 bases between. Sequencing relied on immunoSEQ assay v3.0, run at survey level. Sequencing used immunoSEQ multiplex PCR; TCRdb keeps in-frame clones, though not all of them. The profile shows more than 25,000 clones, almost 80% of them singletons. This rearrangement joins TRBV19 to TRBJ2-2; no definite D call. This TCR was recovered from a man younger than 40 with HIV. The source material was unsorted PBMCs, sampled 2.1 years after starting antiretroviral therapy. This CDR3 is CASSINFNTGELFF. The CDR3 coding sequence is TGTGCCAGTAGTATAAATTTCAACACCGGGGAGCTGTTTTTT.